This T cell receptor beta chain was profiled in a study of blood T cell repertoires in COVID-19. For the study at large: Italy, Spain and the United States were the sources of the convalescent and acute COVID-19 samples. T cells, B-cell-depleted T cells, or PBMCs provided the cDNA or gDNA that served as material.

In the original workflow: Researchers report that nucleated cell counts were estimated from reference gene primer amplification. Generated by immunoSEQ multiplex PCR, the TCRdb table keeps only in-frame clones and is missing some. That table gives V, J and clone size, and the DNA gave D and trimming. The data show roughly 290,000 clones, with around 87% seen just once and approximately 7.8% held by the top ten. J gave up 6 bases and V 4 bases, and 9 bases lay outside the gene matches. Germline loops: CDR1 SGHTA, CDR2 FQGNSA. The CDR3 has 15 residues. J is TRBJ2-7 and V is TRBV7-2; 10 positions match TRBD2. The sequenced sample consisted of peripheral blood. The clonotype was recovered from a woman aged 50 to 60 who had recovered from COVID-19. The CDR3 protein is CASSWGGLAGVEQYF. The CDR3 nucleotides read TGTGCCAGCAGCTGGGGGGGGCTAGCGGGAGTCGAGCAGTACTTC.